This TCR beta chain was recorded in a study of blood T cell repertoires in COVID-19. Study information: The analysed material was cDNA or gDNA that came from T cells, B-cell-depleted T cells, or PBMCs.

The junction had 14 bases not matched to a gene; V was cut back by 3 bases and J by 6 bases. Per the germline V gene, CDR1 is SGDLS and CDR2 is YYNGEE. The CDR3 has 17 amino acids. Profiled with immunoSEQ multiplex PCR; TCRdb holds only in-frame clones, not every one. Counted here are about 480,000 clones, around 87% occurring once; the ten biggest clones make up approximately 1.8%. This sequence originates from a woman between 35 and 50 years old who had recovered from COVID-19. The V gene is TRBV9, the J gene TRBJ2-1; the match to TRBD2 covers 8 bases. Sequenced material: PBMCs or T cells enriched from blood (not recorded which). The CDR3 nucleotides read TGTGCCAGCAGCGACCGCCCGGCAGCGGGAGTAACCAATGAGCAGTTCTTC. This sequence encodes CASSDRPAAGVTNEQFF.